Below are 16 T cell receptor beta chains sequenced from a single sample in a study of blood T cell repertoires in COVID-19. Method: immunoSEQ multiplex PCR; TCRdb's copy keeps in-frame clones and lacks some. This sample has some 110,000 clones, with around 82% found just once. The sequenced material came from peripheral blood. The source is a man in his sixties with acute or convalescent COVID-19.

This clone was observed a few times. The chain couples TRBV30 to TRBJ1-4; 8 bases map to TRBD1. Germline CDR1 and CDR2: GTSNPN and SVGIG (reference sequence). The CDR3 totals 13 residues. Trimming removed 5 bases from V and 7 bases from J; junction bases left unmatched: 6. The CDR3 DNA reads TGTGCCTGGGCAGGGGGCGTCGGTGAAAAACTGTTTTTT. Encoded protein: CAWAGGVGEKLFF.

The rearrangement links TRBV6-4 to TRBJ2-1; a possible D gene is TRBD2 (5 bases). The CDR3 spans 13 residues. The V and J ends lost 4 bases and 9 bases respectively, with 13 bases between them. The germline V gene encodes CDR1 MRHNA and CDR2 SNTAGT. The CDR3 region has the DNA TGTGCCAGCAGTGTAACCCAACGGGGTGAGCAGTTCTTC. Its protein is CASSVTQRGEQFF.

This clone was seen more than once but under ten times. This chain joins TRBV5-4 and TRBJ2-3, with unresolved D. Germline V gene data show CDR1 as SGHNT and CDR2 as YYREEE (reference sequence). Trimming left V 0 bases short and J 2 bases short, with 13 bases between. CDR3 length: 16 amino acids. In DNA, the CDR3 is TGTGCCAGCAGCTTGGCTTCCCCGTCCTTCACAGATACGCAGTATTTT. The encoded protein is CASSLASPSFTDTQYF.

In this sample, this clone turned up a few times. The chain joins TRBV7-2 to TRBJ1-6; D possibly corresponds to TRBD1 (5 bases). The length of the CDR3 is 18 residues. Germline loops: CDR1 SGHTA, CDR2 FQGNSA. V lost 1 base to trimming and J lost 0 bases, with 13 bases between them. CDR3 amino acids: CASSLVGGRSSYNSPLHF. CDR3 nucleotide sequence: TGTGCCAGCAGCTTAGTCGGGGGGAGGAGCTCCTATAATTCACCCCTCCACTTT. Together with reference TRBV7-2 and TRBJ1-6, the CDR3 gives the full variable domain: GAGVSQSPSNKVTEKGKDVELRCDPISGHTALYWYRQSLGQGLEFLIYFQGNSAPDKSGLPSDRFSAERTGGSVSTLTIQRTQQEDSAVYLCASSLVGGRSSYNSPLHFGNGTRLTVT.

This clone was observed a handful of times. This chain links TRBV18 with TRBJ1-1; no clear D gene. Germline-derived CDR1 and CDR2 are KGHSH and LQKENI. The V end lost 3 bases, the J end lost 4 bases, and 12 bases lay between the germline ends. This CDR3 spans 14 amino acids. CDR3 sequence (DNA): TGTGCCAGCTCACCCACCGACCCGGGCACTGAAGCTTTCTTT. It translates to CASSPTDPGTEAFF.

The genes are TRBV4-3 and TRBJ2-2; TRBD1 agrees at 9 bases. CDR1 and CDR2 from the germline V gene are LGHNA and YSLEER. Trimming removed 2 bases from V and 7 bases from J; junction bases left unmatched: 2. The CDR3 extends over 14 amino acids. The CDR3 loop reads CASSQRTGDGELFF. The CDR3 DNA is TGCGCCAGCAGCCAACGGACAGGGGACGGGGAGCTGTTTTTT.

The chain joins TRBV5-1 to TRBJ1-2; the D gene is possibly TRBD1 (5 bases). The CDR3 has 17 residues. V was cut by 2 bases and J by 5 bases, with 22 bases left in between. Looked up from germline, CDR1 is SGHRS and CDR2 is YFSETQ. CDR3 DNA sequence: TGCGCCAGCAGCTTTGGAGGGGTTAGAGGGGTTTGGTATGGCTACACCTTC. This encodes CASSFGGVRGVWYGYTF.

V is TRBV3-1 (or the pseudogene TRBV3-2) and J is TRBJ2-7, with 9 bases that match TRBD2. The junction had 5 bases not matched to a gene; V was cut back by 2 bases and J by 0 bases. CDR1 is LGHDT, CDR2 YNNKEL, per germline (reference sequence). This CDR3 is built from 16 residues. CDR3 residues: CASSQYSGGHSYEQYF. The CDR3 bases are TGTGCCAGCAGCCAATATAGCGGGGGCCACTCCTACGAGCAGTACTTC.

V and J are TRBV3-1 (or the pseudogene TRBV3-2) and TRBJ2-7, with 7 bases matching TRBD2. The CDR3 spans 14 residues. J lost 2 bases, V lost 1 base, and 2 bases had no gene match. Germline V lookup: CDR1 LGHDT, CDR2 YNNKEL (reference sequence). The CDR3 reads CASSQGGGAYEQYF. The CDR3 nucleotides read TGTGCCAGCAGCCAAGGTGGGGGGGCCTACGAGCAGTACTTC.

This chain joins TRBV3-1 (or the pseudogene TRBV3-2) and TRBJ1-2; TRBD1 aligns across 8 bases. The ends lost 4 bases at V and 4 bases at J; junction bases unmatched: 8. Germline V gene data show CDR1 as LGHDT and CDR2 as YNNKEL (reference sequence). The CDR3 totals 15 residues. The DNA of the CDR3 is TGTGCCAGCAGCCCACGGGACAGGTCCTTCTATGGCTACACCTTC. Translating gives CASSPRDRSFYGYTF.

This CDR3 reads CASSPRGGQGYTF. CDR3 DNA sequence: TGTGCCAGCAGTCCCCGCGGGGGGCAAGGCTACACCTTC. The V gene is TRBV12-3 or TRBV12-4, the J gene TRBJ1-2; possibly TRBD1 for D (6 bases). The CDR3 spans 13 residues. Trimming cost V 5 bases and J 8 bases, with 15 bases left between them.

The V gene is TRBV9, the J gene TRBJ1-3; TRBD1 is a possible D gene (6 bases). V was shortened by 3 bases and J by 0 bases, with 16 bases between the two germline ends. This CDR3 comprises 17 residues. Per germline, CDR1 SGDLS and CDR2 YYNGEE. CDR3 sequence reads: CASSAAQGFRSGNTIYF. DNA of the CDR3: TGTGCCAGCAGCGCCGCCCAGGGGTTCCGCTCTGGAAACACCATATATTTT.

The CDR3 region has the DNA TGTGCCAGCAGCTTGGGACAGGGAAGGAACTATGGCTACACCTTC. Its protein is CASSLGQGRNYGYTF. The chain uses TRBV7-8 and TRBJ1-2; 9 bases are shared with TRBD1. This CDR3 spans 15 amino acids. Germline V gene sequence: CDR1 SGHVS, CDR2 FQNEAQ. V lost 3 bases and J lost 2; bases outside the gene matches: 4. Using reference TRBV7-8 and TRBJ1-2 for the parts outside the CDR3, the full variable domain is GAGVSQSPRYKVAKRGQDVALRCDPISGHVSLFWYQQALGQGPEFLTYFQNEAQLDKSGLPSDRFFAERPEGSVSTLKIQRTQQEDSAVYLCASSLGQGRNYGYTFGSGTRLTVV.

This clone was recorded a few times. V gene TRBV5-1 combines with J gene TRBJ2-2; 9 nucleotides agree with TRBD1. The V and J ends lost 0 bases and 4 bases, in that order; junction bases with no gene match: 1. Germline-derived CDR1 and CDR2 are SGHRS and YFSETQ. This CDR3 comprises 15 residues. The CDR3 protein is CASSLGTGATGELFF. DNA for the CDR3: TGCGCCAGCAGCTTGGGGACAGGGGCCACCGGGGAGCTGTTTTTT.

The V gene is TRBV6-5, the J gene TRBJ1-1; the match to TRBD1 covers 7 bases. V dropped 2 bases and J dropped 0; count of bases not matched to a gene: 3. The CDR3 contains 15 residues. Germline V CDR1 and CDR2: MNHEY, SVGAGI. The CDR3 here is CASSYPGQMNTEAFF. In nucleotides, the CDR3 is TGTGCCAGCAGTTACCCGGGACAGATGAACACTGAAGCTTTCTTT.

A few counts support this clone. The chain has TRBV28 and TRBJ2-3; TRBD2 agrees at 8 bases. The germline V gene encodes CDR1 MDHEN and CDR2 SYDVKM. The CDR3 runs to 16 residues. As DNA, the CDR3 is TGTGTCCACGGCCCCGCGGGAGGTCGACGGACAGATACGCAGTATTTT. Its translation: CVHGPAGGRRTDTQYF.